This record concerns one T cell receptor beta chain sequence. Its antigen is unknown. These data come from a study of OX40 agonist ivuxolimab in advanced cancers. Points from the study as a whole: By week 6 at 0.1 to 3.0 mg/kg, blood CD4+ and CD8+ T cells had expanded clonally.

The repertoire was sequenced with immunoSEQ multiplex PCR; TCRdb's copy has only in-frame clones and lacks some. This sample has about 20,000 clones; roughly 85% occur once, and the top ten carry 20% to 25%. CDR1 and CDR2 (germline): GTSNPN, SVGIG (reference sequence). Trimming pared 0 bases from V and 8 bases from J, leaving 14 bases between. The CDR3 is 15 amino acids. This receptor was obtained from an adult with an advanced solid tumor such as melanoma, head and neck, liver or kidney cancer. The sequencing used CD4+ or CD8+ T cells sorted from blood, collected in a trial of the OX40 agonist ivuxolimab. The chain links TRBV30 to TRBJ1-6; D unclear. CDR3 nucleotides: TGTGCCTGGAGTGTCCCGCCTGCAGACTATTCACCCCTCCACTTT. This sequence encodes CAWSVPPADYSPLHF.